The next 5 T cell receptor beta chains were all read from a single sample in a study of shared clonotypes between healthy human individuals. Method: immunoSEQ multiplex PCR; TCRdb's copy keeps in-frame clones and lacks some. The table has some 2,100,000 clones, approximately 96% seen once; the top ten hold roughly 0.13%. The sequenced sample consisted of naive CD4+ T cells sorted from blood. Sample subset: CD45RA+ positively selected. The source of these receptors is a man younger than 35 in good health.

The genes are TRBV19 and TRBJ2-2; TRBD2 matches at 8 bases. The CDR3 loop spans 16 amino acids. Looked up from germline, CDR1 is LNHDA and CDR2 is SQIVND (reference sequence). The V gene end was trimmed by 3 bases and the J gene end by 2 bases; junction bases not matched to a gene: 5. The CDR3 bases are TGTGCCAGTAGTATCGGCGGGGGGTTAAACACCGGGGAGCTGTTTTTT. Protein sequence: CASSIGGGLNTGELFF.

About this clone: The sample carries other DNA sequences with the same CDR3. The V and J genes are TRBV6-5 and TRBJ1-1; no firm D call. V was clipped by 6 bases and J by 5 bases, with 10 bases between them. The germline CDR1 and CDR2 sequences are MNHEY and SVGAGI. This CDR3 is 12 amino acids long. CDR3 sequence reads: CASSSRGTEAFF. DNA for the CDR3: TGTGCCAGCAGCTCCCGAGGGACTGAAGCTTTCTTT.

The V call is TRBV29-1, the J call TRBJ2-5, with 12 bases lining up with TRBD2. V gave up 6 bases and J gave up 5 bases; unmatched junction bases: 7. CDR1 is SQVTM and CDR2 is ANQGSEA in the germline V gene. This CDR3 contains 14 residues. The CDR3 here is CSVSATSGSETQYF. CDR3 in DNA: TGCAGCGTGTCAGCGACTAGCGGGAGCGAGACCCAGTACTTC.

This chain joins TRBV5-6 and TRBJ1-6, with 7 bases fitting TRBD1. Trimming at V came to 2 bases and at J to 0 bases, leaving 5 bases not matched to a gene. Germline V lookup: CDR1 SGHDT, CDR2 YYEEEE. This CDR3 region has 17 residues. The CDR3 region is CASSLGQVSSYNSPLHF. In nucleotides, the CDR3 is TGTGCCAGCAGCTTAGGACAGGTCAGCTCCTATAATTCACCCCTCCACTTT.

In the case of this clone: The sample carries other DNA sequences with the same CDR3. This chain connects TRBV30 to TRBJ1-3, with D maybe TRBD1 (5 bases). Deletions cut 0 bases from V and 2 bases from J, with 11 bases between. The V gene's germline CDR1 is GTSNPN and CDR2 SVGIG (reference sequence). This CDR3 spans 15 amino acids. This CDR3 reads CAWSVRRGTGNTIYF. CDR3 nucleotide sequence: TGTGCCTGGAGTGTAAGACGGGGCACTGGAAACACCATATATTTT.